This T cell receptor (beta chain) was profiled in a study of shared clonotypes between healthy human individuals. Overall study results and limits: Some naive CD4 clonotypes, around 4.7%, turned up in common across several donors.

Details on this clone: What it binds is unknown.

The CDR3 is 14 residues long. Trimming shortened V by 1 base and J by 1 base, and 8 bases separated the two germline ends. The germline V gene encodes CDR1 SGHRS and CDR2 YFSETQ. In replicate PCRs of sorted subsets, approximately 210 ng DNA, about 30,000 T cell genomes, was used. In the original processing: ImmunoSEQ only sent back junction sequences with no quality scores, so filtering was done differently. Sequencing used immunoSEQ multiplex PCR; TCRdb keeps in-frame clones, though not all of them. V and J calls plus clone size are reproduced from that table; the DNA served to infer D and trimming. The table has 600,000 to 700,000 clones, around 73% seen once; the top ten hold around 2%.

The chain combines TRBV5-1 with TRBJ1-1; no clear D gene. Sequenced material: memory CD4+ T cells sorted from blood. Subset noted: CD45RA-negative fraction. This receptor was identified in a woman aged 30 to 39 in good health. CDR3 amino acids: CASSLRAQNTEAFF. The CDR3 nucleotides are TGCGCCAGCAGCTTGAGGGCCCAGAACACTGAAGCTTTCTTT.